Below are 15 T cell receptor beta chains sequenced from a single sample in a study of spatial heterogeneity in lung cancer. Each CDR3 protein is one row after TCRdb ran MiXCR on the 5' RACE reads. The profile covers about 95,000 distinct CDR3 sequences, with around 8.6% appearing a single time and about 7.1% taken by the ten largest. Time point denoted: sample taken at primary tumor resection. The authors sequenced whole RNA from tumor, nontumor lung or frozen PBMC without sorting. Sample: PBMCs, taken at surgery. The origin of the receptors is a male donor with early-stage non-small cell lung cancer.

This chain's CDR3 is CASRPYQAGAAYEQYF. The CDR3 DNA reads as TGTGCCAGCAGGCCATATCAAGCGGGAGCGGCCTACGAGCAGTACTTC. The rearrangement uses TRBV6-5 and TRBJ2-7; TRBD2 aligns across 8 bases. The V and J ends lost 6 bases and 2 bases, in that order; junction bases with no gene match: 12. Germline V lookup: CDR1 MNHEY, CDR2 SVGAGI. The CDR3 sequence is 16 residues long.

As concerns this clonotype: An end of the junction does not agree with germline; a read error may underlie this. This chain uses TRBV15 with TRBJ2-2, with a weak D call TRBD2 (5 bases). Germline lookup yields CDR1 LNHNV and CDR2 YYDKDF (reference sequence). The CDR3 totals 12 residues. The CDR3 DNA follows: TGTGCCACCAGCAGGTACGACGGGGAGCCGTTTTTT. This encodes CATSRYDGEPFF.

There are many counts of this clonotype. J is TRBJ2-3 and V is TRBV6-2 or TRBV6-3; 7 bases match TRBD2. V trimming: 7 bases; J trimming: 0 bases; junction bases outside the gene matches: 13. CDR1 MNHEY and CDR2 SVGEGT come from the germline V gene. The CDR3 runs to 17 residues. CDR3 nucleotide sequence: TGTGCCAGCACCCCCATGATGGTAGCGGGTAGCACAGATACGCAGTATTTT. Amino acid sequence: CASTPMMVAGSTDTQYF.

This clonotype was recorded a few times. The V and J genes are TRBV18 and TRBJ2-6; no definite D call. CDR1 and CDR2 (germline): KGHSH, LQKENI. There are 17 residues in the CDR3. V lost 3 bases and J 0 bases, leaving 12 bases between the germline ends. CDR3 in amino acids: CASSPLGSHSGANVLTF. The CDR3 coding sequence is TGTGCCAGCTCACCGTTAGGGTCCCACTCTGGGGCCAACGTCCTGACTTTC.

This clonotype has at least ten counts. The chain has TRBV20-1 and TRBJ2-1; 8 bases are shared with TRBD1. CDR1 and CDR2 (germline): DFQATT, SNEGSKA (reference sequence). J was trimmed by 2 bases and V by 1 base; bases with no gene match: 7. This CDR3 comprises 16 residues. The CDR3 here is CSARGGDRRTYNEQFF. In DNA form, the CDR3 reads TGCAGTGCTAGAGGGGGGGACAGGCGAACCTACAATGAGCAGTTCTTC.

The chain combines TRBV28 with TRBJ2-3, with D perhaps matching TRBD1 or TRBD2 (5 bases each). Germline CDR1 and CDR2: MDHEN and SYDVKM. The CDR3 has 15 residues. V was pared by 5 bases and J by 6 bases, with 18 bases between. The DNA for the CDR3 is TGTGCCAGCAGTCCCGGGACGGTGGGCCCGGATACGCAGTATTTT. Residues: CASSPGTVGPDTQYF. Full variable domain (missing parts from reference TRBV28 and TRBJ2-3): DVKVTQSSRYLVKRTGEKVFLECVQDMDHENMFWYRQDPGLGLRLIYFSYDVKMKEKGDIPEGYSVSREKKERFSLILESASTNQTSMYLCASSPGTVGPDTQYFGPGTRLTVL.

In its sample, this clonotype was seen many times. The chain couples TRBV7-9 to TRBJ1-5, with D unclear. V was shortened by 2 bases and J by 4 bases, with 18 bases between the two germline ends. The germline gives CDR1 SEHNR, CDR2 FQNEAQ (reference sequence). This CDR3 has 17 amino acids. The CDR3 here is CASSLSPFRFPNQPQHF. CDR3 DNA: TGTGCCAGCAGCTTATCCCCTTTTAGGTTTCCTAATCAGCCCCAGCATTTT.

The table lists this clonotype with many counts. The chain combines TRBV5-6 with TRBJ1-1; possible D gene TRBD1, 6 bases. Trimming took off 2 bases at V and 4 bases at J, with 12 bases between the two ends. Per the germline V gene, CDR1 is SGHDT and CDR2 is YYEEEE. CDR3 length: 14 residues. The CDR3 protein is CASSFWGHGTEAFF. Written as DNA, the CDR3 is TGTGCCAGCAGCTTTTGGGGGCACGGCACTGAAGCTTTCTTT.

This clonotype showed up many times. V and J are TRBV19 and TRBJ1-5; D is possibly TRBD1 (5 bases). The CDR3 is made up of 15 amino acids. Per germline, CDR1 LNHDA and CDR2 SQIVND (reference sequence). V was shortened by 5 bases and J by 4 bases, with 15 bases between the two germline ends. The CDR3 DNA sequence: TGTGCCAGTAGTGACCGGGACTACACGAATCAGCCCCAGCATTTT. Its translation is CASSDRDYTNQPQHF.

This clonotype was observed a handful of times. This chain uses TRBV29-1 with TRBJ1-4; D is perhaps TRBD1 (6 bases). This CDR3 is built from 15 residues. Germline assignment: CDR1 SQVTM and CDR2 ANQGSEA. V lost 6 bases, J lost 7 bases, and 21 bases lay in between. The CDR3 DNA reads TGCAGCGTAACCACGGGGGGCAGGGGAGGTGAAAAACTGTTTTTT. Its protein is CSVTTGGRGGEKLFF. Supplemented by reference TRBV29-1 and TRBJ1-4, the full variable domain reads SAVISQKPSRDICQRGTSLTIQCQVDSQVTMMFWYRQQPGQSLTLIATANQGSEATYESGFVIDKFPISRPNLTFSTLTVSNMSPEDSSIYLCSVTTGGRGGEKLFFGSGTQLSVL.

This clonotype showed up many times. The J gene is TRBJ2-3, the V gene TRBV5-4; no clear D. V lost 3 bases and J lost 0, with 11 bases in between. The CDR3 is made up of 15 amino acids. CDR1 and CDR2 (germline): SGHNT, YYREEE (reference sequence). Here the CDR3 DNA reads TGTGCCAGCAGCTACGGGCAGGCTAGCACAGATACGCAGTATTTT. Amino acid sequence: CASSYGQASTDTQYF.

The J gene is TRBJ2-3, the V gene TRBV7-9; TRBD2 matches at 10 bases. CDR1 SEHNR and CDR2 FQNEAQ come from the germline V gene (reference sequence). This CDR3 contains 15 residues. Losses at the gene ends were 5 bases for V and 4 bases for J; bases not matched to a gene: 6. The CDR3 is CASSRPSGSADTQYF. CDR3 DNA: TGTGCCAGCAGCCGTCCTAGCGGGAGTGCAGATACGCAGTATTTT.

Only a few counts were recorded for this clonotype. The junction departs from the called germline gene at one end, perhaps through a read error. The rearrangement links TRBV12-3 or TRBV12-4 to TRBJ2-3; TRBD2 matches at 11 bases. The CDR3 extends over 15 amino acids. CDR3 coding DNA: TGTGCCAGCAGCTTAGCGGGGGGGCTGACAGATACGCAGTATTTT. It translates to CASSLAGGLTDTQYF.

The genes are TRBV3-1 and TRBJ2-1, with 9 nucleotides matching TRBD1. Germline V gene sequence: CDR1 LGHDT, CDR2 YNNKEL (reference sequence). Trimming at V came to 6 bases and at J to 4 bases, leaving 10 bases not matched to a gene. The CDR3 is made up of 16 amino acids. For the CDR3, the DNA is TGTGCCAGCAGTTTAGAGGGACAGGGACGTTACAATGAGCAGTTCTTC. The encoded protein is CASSLEGQGRYNEQFF.

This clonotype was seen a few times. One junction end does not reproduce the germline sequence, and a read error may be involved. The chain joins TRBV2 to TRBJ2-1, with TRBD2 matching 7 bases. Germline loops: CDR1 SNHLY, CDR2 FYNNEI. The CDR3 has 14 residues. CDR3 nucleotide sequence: TGTGCCAGCAGTGAAGAGACTAGCTACCATGAGCAGTTCTTC. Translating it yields CASSEETSYHEQFF.